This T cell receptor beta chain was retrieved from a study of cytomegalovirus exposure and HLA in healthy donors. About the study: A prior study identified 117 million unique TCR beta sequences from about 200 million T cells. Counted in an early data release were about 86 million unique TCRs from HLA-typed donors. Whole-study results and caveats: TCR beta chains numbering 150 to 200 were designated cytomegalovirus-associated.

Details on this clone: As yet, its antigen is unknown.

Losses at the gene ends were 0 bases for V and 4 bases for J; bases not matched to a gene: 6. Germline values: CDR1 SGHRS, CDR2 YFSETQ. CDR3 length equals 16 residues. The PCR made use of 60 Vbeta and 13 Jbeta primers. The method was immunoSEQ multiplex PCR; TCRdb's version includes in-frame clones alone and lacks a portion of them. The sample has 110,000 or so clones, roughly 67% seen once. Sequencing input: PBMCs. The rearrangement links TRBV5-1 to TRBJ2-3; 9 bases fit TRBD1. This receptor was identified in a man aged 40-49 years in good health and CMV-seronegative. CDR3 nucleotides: TGCGCCAGCAGCTTGGCCAGGGACAGGGTGGCAGATACGCAGTATTTT. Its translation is CASSLARDRVADTQYF.